A selection of T cell receptor beta chains follows, all from one sample in a study of cytotoxic CD8 clonotypes in ibrutinib-treated CLL. The protocol was immunoSEQ multiplex PCR, while the TCRdb copy is restricted to in-frame clones and leaves out a portion. Among around 310,000 clones, approximately 80% were seen once, and the ten largest hold approximately 7%. The material sequenced was PBMCs, taken before ibrutinib treatment. These receptors came from a human donor with chronic lymphocytic leukemia. Each CDR3 is given with its conserved first and last residue. A D gene is named only where the DNA matches it firmly. A clone size is listed for some rows: how often the clone was seen (once, few, many), or a class if it is expanded.

clone size	V gene	J gene	D gene	CDR3 protein	CDR3 DNA
-	TRBV29-1	TRBJ2-1	TRBD2	CSVARLGGREQFF	TGCAGCGTTGCGCGTCTGGGCGGGAGGGAGCAGTTCTTC
once	TRBV6-1	TRBJ1-5	TRBD1	CASRGQDWQPQHF	TGTGCCAGCAGGGGACAGGACTGGCAGCCCCAGCATTTT
few	TRBV27	TRBJ2-3	-	CASSFRARRDTQYF	TGTGCCAGCAGTTTCCGGGCCCGGAGGGATACGCAGTATTTT
-	TRBV25-1	TRBJ2-7	-	CASTEPGSSYEQYF	TGTGCCAGCACCGAGCCGGGGAGCTCCTACGAGCAGTACTTC
few	TRBV7-6	TRBJ2-5	-	CASSLALSAGASQETQYF	TGTGCCAGCAGCTTAGCGCTTTCTGCGGGGGCTTCCCAAGAGACCCAGTACTTC
-	TRBV7-2	TRBJ2-7	-	CASSPRAGFSYEQYF	TGTGCCAGCTCCCCTCGTGCGGGGTTCTCCTACGAGCAGTACTTC
once	TRBV12-5	TRBJ2-1	TRBD2	CASGPSGLAGYNEQFF	TGTGCTAGTGGTCCGTCGGGACTAGCGGGTTACAATGAGCAGTTCTTC
-	TRBV27	TRBJ1-2	-	CASSSHPTGYGYTF	TGTGCCAGCAGTTCACACCCGACAGGCTATGGCTACACCTTC
-	TRBV6-8	TRBJ1-1	-	CASSYGGKMGTEAFF	TGTGCCAGCAGTTACGGGGGTAAGATGGGGACTGAAGCTTTCTTT
-	TRBV15	TRBJ2-5	-	CATSRDRAASQYF	TGTGCCACCAGCAGAGATCGGGCCGCGTCCCAGTACTTC
-	TRBV30	TRBJ2-7	TRBD2	CAWSRAGASSYEQYF	TGTGCCTGGAGTAGAGCGGGAGCGAGCTCCTACGAGCAGTACTTC
-	TRBV9	TRBJ2-1	-	CASSSRGGSYNEQFF	TGTGCCAGCAGCTCCCGTGGGGGGTCCTACAATGAGCAGTTCTTC
-	TRBV7-3	TRBJ2-1	TRBD1	CASSFRDRGSEQFF	TGTGCCAGCAGCTTCCGGGACAGGGGGAGTGAGCAGTTCTTC
-	TRBV7-9	TRBJ2-3	-	CASRVASDTQYF	TGTGCCAGCAGGGTAGCGTCAGATACGCAGTATTTT
few	TRBV7-2	TRBJ1-5	-	CASSPSPWGSNQPQHF	TGTGCCAGCAGCCCTAGTCCCTGGGGGAGCAATCAGCCCCAGCATTTT
-	TRBV13	TRBJ2-7	-	CASSFYGEQYF	TGTGCCAGCAGCTTTTATGGGGAGCAGTACTTC
-	TRBV27	TRBJ2-7	TRBD1	CASSPPDRGYEQYF	TGTGCCAGCAGTCCGCCGGACAGGGGCTACGAGCAGTACTTC
-	TRBV15	TRBJ2-7	TRBD2	CATRPRTSGYEQYF	TGTGCCACCAGACCCCGGACTAGCGGCTACGAGCAGTACTTC
-	TRBV27	TRBJ2-5	TRBD1	CASSFSTFGTGQVRTQYF	TGTGCCAGCAGTTTCTCGACCTTTGGGACAGGGCAGGTTCGGACCCAGTACTTC
-	TRBV28	TRBJ2-1	-	CASSFRDFYNEQFF	TGTGCCAGCAGTTTCCGGGACTTTTACAATGAGCAGTTCTTC
-	TRBV30	TRBJ1-5	-	CAWRRNSNQPQHF	TGTGCCTGGCGACGGAATAGCAATCAGCCCCAGCATTTT
-	TRBV19	TRBJ1-1	-	CASSIGAAGNTEAFF	TGTGCCAGTAGTATAGGGGCCGCCGGAAACACTGAAGCTTTCTTT
-	TRBV25-1	TRBJ2-1	TRBD1	CASSQWTGAGEQFF	TGTGCCAGCAGTCAATGGACAGGGGCGGGTGAGCAGTTCTTC
-	TRBV9	TRBJ2-3	-	CASTSDRSYTDTQYF	TGTGCCAGCACTAGCGATAGGTCGTACACAGATACGCAGTATTTT
-	TRBV7-8	TRBJ1-5	TRBD1	CASSSSGTANQPQHF	TGTGCCAGCAGCTCGTCCGGGACAGCTAATCAGCCCCAGCATTTT
few	TRBV4-3	TRBJ2-1	-	CASSQIPVNEQFF	TGCGCCAGCAGCCAAATTCCGGTCAATGAGCAGTTCTTC
-	TRBV10-3	TRBJ1-5	-	CAISESRPQPQHF	TGTGCCATCAGTGAGTCAAGACCTCAGCCCCAGCATTTT
-	TRBV4-1	TRBJ1-1	-	CASRHARPIGNTEAFF	TGCGCCAGCAGACACGCCCGCCCGATAGGCAACACTGAAGCTTTCTTT
-	TRBV27	TRBJ2-7	TRBD1	CASTLAGGAGEQYF	TGTGCCAGCACCCTTGCAGGGGGCGCGGGGGAGCAGTACTTC
many	TRBV10-3	TRBJ2-7	-	CASIRDANSYEQYF	TGTGCCAGCATCCGGGACGCCAACTCCTACGAGCAGTACTTC
-	TRBV11-3	TRBJ2-3	TRBD2	CASSLVGGRASTDTQYF	TGTGCCAGCAGCTTAGTAGGCGGGAGGGCCTCCACAGATACGCAGTATTTT
-	TRBV5-6	TRBJ2-1	-	CASSQGFNEQFF	TGTGCCAGCAGCCAAGGGTTCAATGAGCAGTTCTTC
-	TRBV27	TRBJ2-7	TRBD1	CASSNGQVLLNSYEQYF	TGTGCCAGCAGCAACGGACAGGTTCTCCTCAACTCCTACGAGCAGTACTTC
-	TRBV15	TRBJ2-1	-	CATSDPGLSYNEQFF	TGTGCCACCAGCGACCCCGGACTTTCCTACAATGAGCAGTTCTTC
once	TRBV7-9	TRBJ2-7	-	CASSPGRYEQYF	TGTGCCAGCAGCCCAGGGCGCTACGAGCAGTACTTC
-	TRBV15	TRBJ1-5	-	CATSIIDQPQHF	TGTGCCACCAGCATCATAGATCAGCCCCAGCATTTT
-	TRBV5-6	TRBJ2-7	-	CASIARRPTYEQYF	TGTGCCAGCATAGCGAGGAGACCCACCTACGAGCAGTACTTC
once	TRBV29-1	TRBJ2-3	TRBD1	CSQLQGAYTDTQYF	TGCAGCCAGCTACAGGGGGCATACACAGATACGCAGTATTTT
few	TRBV2	TRBJ1-2	-	CASSVFTRSNYGYTF	TGTGCCAGCAGTGTATTTACAAGATCTAACTATGGCTACACCTTC
-	TRBV7-7	TRBJ2-3	-	CASSLDRSTDTQYF	TGTGCCAGCAGCCTGGACAGAAGCACAGATACGCAGTATTTT
-	TRBV6-5	TRBJ2-7	-	CASSYRDGTYEQYF	TGTGCCAGCAGTTACCGGGACGGAACCTACGAGCAGTACTTC
-	TRBV4-2	TRBJ2-7	-	CASSQERASPSSEQYF	TGTGCCAGCAGCCAAGAGCGGGCCTCTCCTAGCTCCGAGCAGTACTTC